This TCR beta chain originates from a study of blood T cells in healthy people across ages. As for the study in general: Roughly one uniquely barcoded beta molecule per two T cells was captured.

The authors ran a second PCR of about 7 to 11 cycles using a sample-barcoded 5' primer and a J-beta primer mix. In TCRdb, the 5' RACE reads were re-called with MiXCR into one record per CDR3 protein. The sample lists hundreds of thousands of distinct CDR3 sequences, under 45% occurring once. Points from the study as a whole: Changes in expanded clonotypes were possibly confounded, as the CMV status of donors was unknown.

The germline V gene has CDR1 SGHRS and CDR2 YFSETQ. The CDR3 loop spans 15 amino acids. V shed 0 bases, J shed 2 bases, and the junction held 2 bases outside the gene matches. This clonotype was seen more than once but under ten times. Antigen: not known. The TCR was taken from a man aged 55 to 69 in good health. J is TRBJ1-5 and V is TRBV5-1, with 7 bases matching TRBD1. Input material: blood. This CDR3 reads CASSLDGQGNQPQHF. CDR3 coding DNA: TGCGCCAGCAGCTTGGATGGACAGGGCAATCAGCCCCAGCATTTT.